This record looks at one T cell receptor beta chain sequence and its context. This entry is derived from a study of blood T cell repertoires in COVID-19. As for the study in general: From the United States, Italy and Spain came samples of acute and convalescent COVID-19. PBMCs, B-cell-depleted T cells, or T cells were the source of the cDNA or gDNA that made up the material.

The V gene lost 8 bases and the J gene lost 1 base, with 11 bases spanning the gap. The CDR3 loop spans 13 amino acids. The germline V gene has CDR1 KGHSH and CDR2 LQKENI. Patients from Seattle were sampled longitudinally, starting during active infection. As originally analysed: Reference gene primer amplification yielded estimated nucleated cell counts. This table comes from immunoSEQ multiplex PCR, and its TCRdb copy is limited to in-frame clones, with some not included. For V, J and clone size, that table is used; D and trimming come from the DNA. The profile shows fewer than 200,000 clones, roughly 82% of them singletons.

The receptor was isolated from a woman in her thirties or forties with COVID-19, enrolled during active disease. Sequencing was done on a sample of peripheral blood. The chain uses TRBV18 and TRBJ1-1; TRBD1 might be the D (6 bases). The CDR3 reads CASHIQGNTEAFF. The CDR3 DNA follows: TGTGCCAGCCACATACAGGGGAACACTGAAGCTTTCTTT.